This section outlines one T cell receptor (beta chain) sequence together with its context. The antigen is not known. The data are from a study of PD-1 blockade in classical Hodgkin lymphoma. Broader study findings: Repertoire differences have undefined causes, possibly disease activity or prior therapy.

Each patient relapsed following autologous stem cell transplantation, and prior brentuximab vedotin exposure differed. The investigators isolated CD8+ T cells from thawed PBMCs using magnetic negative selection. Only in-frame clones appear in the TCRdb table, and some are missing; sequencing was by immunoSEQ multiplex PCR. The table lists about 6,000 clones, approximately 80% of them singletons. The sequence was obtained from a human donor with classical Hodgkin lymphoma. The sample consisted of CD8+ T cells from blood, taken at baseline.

This CDR3 is CASTVASPGRDTGELFF. The CDR3 nucleotides are TGTGCCAGTACCGTGGCGTCGCCAGGGCGGGACACCGGGGAGCTGTTTTTT. The gene calls are TRBV19 and TRBJ2-2, with D perhaps assigned TRBD1 or TRBD2 (5 bases each). V was clipped by 7 bases and J by 3 bases, with 21 bases between them. The CDR3 spans 17 residues. Germline V gene data show CDR1 as LNHDA and CDR2 as SQIVND (reference sequence).